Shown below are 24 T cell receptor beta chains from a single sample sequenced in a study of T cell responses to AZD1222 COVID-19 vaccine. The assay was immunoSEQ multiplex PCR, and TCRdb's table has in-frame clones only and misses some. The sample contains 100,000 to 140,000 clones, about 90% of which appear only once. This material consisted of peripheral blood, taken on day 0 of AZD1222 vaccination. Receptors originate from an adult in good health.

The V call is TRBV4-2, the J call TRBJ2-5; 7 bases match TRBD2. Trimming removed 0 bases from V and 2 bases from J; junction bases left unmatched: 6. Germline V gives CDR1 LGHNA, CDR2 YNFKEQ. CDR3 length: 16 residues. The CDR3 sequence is CASSQDPPSGQETQYF. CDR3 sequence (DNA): TGTGCCAGCAGCCAAGATCCGCCTAGCGGTCAAGAGACCCAGTACTTC.

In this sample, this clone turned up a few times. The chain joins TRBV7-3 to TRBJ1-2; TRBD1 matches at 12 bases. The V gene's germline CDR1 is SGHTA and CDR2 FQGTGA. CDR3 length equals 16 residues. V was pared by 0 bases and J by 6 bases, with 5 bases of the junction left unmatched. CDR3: CASSLTGDRGHNGYTF. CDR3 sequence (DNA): TGTGCCAGCAGCTTAACTGGGGACAGGGGGCATAATGGCTACACCTTC.

The DNA of the CDR3 is TGTGCCAGCTCACCGCGGACAGGGGCAGAGGACGAGCAGTACTTC. Residues: CASSPRTGAEDEQYF. This chain links TRBV18 with TRBJ2-7, with 9 bases that match TRBD1. V was pared by 3 bases and J by 5 bases, with 8 bases of the junction left unmatched. The CDR3 runs 15 residues. CDR1 and CDR2 (germline): KGHSH, LQKENI.

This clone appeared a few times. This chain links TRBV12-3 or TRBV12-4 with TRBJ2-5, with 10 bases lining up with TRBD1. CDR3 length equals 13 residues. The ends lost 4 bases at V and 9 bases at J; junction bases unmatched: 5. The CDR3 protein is CASSSGQGISQYF. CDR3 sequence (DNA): TGTGCCAGCAGTTCGGGACAGGGGATTTCCCAGTACTTC.

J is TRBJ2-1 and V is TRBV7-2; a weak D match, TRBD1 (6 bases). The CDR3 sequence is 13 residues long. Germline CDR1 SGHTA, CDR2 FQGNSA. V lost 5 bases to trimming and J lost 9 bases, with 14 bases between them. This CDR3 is CASSPSFRGEQFF. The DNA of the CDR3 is TGTGCCAGCAGCCCCTCGTTCAGGGGTGAGCAGTTCTTC.

DNA for the CDR3: TGTGCCAGCAGTGAAGATCAGGGGGTCGGGGAGCTGTTTTTT. Its translation is CASSEDQGVGELFF. This chain links TRBV2 with TRBJ2-2; 7 nucleotides match TRBD1. Looked up from germline, CDR1 is SNHLY and CDR2 is FYNNEI. V trimming: 1 base; J trimming: 7 bases; junction bases outside the gene matches: 3. CDR3 size: 14 residues.

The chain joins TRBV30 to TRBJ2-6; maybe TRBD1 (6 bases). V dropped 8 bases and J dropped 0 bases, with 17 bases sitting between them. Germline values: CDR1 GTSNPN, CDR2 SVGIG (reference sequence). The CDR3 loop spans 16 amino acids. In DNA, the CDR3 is TGTGCCGGATATAAAGGACAGCCCTCTGGGGCCAACGTCCTGACTTTC. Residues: CAGYKGQPSGANVLTF.

Here the CDR3 DNA reads TGTGCCAGCAGCTTGACCGGACAGGGTTCAGAGACCCAGTACTTC. Protein: CASSLTGQGSETQYF. V usage is TRBV5-4 and J usage is TRBJ2-5, with 8 bases identical to TRBD1. The germline CDR1 and CDR2 sequences are SGHNT and YYREEE (reference sequence). The CDR3 runs to 15 residues. The V gene end was trimmed by 1 base and the J gene end by 4 bases; junction bases not matched to a gene: 6.

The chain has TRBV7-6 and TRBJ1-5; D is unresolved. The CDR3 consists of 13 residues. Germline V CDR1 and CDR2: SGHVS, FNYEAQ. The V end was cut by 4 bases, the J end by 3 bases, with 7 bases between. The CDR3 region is CASSSDTNQPQHF. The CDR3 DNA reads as TGTGCCAGCAGCTCCGACACCAATCAGCCCCAGCATTTT.

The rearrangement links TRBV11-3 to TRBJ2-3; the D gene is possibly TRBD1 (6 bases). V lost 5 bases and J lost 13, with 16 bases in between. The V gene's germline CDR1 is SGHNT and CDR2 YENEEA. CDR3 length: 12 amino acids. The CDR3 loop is CASSQSGQAEYF. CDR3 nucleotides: TGTGCCAGCAGCCAGTCGGGACAAGCGGAGTATTTT.

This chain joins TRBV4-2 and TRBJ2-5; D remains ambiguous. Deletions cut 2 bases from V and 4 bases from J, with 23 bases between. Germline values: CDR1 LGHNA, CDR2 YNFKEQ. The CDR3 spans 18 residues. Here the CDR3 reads CASSQTLEGYQGRETQYF. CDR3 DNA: TGTGCCAGCAGCCAAACTCTGGAAGGCTACCAAGGAAGAGAGACCCAGTACTTC.

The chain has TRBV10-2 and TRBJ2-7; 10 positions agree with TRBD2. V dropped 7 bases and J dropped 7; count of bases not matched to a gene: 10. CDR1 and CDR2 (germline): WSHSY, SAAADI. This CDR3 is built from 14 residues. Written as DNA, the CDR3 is TGCGCCAGCAACCACCCGGGACTAGCGCGAGAGCAGTACTTC. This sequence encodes CASNHPGLAREQYF.

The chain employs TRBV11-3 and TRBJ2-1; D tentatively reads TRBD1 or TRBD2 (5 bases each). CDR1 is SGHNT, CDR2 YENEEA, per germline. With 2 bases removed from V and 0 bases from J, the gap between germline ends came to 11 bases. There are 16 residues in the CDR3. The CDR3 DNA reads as TGTGCCAGCAGCTTATCGGGGCAGAGCTCCTACAATGAGCAGTTCTTC. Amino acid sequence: CASSLSGQSSYNEQFF.

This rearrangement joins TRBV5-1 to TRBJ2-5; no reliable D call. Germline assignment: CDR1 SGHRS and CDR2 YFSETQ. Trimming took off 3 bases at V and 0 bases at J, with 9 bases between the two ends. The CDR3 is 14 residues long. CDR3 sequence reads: CASSSGLYQETQYF. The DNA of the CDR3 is TGCGCCAGCAGCTCCGGCCTGTACCAAGAGACCCAGTACTTC.

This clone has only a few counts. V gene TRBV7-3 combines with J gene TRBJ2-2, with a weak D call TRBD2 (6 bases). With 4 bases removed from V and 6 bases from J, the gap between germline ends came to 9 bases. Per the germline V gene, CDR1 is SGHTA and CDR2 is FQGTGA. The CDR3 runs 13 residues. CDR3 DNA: TGTGCCAGCAGCTCCACTAGCTCCGGGGAGCTGTTTTTT. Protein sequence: CASSSTSSGELFF.

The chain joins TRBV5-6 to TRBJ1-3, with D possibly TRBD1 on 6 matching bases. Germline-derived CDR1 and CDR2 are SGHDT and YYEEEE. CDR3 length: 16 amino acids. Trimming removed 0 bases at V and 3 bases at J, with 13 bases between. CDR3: CASSLGGPGIGNTIYF. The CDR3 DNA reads TGTGCCAGCAGCTTGGGGGGGCCCGGGATTGGAAACACCATATATTTT.

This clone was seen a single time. CDR3 coding DNA: TGTGCCTGGAAAAGCGGAAGCACAGATACGCAGTATTTT. It encodes CAWKSGSTDTQYF. The chain carries TRBV30 and TRBJ2-3; D possibly corresponds to TRBD2 (5 bases). The V gene's germline CDR1 is GTSNPN and CDR2 SVGIG (reference sequence). The CDR3 has 13 amino acids. Trimming took off 4 bases at V and 0 bases at J, with 8 bases between the two ends.

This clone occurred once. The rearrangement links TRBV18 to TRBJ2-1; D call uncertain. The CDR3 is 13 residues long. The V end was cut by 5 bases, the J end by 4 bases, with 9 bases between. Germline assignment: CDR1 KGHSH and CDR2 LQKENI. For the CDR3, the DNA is TGTGCCAGCTCAGCCTTGGATTACAATGAGCAGTTCTTC. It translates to CASSALDYNEQFF.

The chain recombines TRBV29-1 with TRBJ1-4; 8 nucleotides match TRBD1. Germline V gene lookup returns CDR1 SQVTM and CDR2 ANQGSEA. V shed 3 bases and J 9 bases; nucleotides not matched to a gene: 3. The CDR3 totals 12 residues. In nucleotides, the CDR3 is TGCAGCGTTGAGCGACAGGGGAAAAAACTGTTTTTT. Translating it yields CSVERQGKKLFF.

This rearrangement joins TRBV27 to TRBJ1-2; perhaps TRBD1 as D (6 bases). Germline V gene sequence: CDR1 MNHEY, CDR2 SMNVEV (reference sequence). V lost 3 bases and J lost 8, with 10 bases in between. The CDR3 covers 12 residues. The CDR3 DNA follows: TGTGCCAGCAGTTTTCGGGGACAAGGCTACACCTTC. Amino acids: CASSFRGQGYTF.

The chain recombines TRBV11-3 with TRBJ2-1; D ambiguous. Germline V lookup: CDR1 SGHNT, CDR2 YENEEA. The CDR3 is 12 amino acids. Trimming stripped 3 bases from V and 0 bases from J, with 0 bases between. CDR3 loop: CASSFSYNEQFF. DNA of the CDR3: TGTGCCAGCAGCTTCTCCTACAATGAGCAGTTCTTC.

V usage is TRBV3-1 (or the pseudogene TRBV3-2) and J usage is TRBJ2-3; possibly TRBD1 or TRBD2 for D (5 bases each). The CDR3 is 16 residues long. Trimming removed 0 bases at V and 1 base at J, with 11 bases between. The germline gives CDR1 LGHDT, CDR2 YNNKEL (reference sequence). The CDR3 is CASSQDWGRGTDTQYF. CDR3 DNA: TGTGCCAGCAGCCAAGATTGGGGGAGAGGCACAGATACGCAGTATTTT.

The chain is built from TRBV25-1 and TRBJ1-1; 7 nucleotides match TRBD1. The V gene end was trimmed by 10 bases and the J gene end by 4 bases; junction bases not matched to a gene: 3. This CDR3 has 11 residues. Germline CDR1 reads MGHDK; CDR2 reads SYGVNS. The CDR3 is CATSGGTEAFF. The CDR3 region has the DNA TGTGCCACCTCAGGGGGCACTGAAGCTTTCTTT.

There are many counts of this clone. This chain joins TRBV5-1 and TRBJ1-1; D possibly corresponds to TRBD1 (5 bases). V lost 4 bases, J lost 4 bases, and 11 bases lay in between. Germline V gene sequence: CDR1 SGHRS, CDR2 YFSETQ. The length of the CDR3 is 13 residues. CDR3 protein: CASSLGGSTEAFF. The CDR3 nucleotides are TGCGCCAGCAGCCTGGGGGGTTCCACTGAAGCTTTCTTT.